The next 18 T cell receptor beta chains were all read from a single sample in a study of CD8+ T cells in alopecia areata. Treatment defined: oral pan-JAK inhibitor, 5-10 mg twice daily. RNA extraction was followed by reverse transcription into cDNA, which acted as the sequencing template. Sequencing used immunoSEQ multiplex PCR; TCRdb keeps in-frame clones, though not all of them. Among fewer than 250,000 clones listed, approximately 47% were seen once. The specimen was CD4+ T cells sorted from blood, collected at approximately week 36, from a patient treated with tofacitinib. These receptors all come from a human donor with alopecia areata.

This clone has just a few counts. This chain uses TRBV2 with TRBJ2-5; the D gene is possibly TRBD2 (5 bases). CDR3 size: 14 residues. Trimming took 5 bases from V and 3 from J, leaving 13 bases between them. Germline V lookup: CDR1 SNHLY, CDR2 FYNNEI. CDR3 protein: CASSYRGPKETQYF. The CDR3 DNA sequence: TGTGCCAGCAGTTATAGAGGGCCCAAAGAGACCCAGTACTTC.

This clone was picked up a small number of times. The chain has TRBV7-2 and TRBJ2-7, with D possibly TRBD2 on 6 matching bases. V was trimmed by 2 bases and J by 4 bases, leaving 12 bases between them. Germline CDR1 reads SGHTA; CDR2 reads FQGNSA. This CDR3 has 14 amino acids. The CDR3 DNA reads TGTGCCAGCAGCTTACGACTAGGGGAATACGAGCAGTACTTC. This codes for CASSLRLGEYEQYF.

This clone came up a few times. The chain uses TRBV25-1 and TRBJ2-7, with D perhaps given as TRBD1 or TRBD2 (5 bases each). Germline lookup yields CDR1 MGHDK and CDR2 SYGVNS. The germline V and J ends were trimmed by 4 bases and 9 bases, with 13 bases remaining between them. The CDR3 has 12 residues. In nucleotides, the CDR3 is TGTGCCAGCAGTGCGCAGGGTGGGAGGCAGTACTTC. Translation gives CASSAQGGRQYF.

A remark on this clone: Germline and junction disagree at one end, which may indicate a read error. This chain connects TRBV20-1 to TRBJ2-7, with 7 bases identical to TRBD2. This CDR3 comprises 11 residues. From germline, CDR1 is DFQATT and CDR2 SNEGSKA (reference sequence). For the CDR3, the DNA is TGCAGTGCTAGAGATGCGGGAGCCAGCAACTTC. Translating gives CSARDAGASNF.

This clone was observed a handful of times. This chain connects TRBV27 to TRBJ2-4; D is ambiguous. Trimming took 6 bases from V and 9 from J, leaving 9 bases between them. The CDR3 contains 11 residues. Germline CDR1 and CDR2: MNHEY and SMNVEV (reference sequence). The CDR3 DNA reads TGTGCCAGCAGGAAAGAGGCCATTCAGTACTTC. Protein sequence: CASRKEAIQYF.

This sequence joins TRBV7-2 and TRBJ2-7; tentative D call: TRBD1 (6 bases). The V gene lost 2 bases and the J gene lost 5 bases, with 13 bases spanning the gap. There are 14 residues in the CDR3. Germline assignment: CDR1 SGHTA and CDR2 FQGNSA. The CDR3 DNA reads as TGTGCCAGCAGCTTAAACAGGGTGAGAAACGAGCAGTACTTC. Its translation: CASSLNRVRNEQYF.

The chain employs TRBV5-1 and TRBJ2-7; 8 nucleotides align to TRBD1. The junction had 4 bases not matched to a gene; V was cut back by 3 bases and J by 2 bases. The CDR3 totals 14 residues. CDR1 SGHRS and CDR2 YFSETQ come from the germline V gene. The CDR3 loop is CASSSRTGTYEQYF. Written as DNA, the CDR3 is TGCGCCAGCAGCTCTCGGACAGGGACCTACGAGCAGTACTTC.

This clone was counted only a few times. The chain links TRBV6-5 to TRBJ2-5, with 8 bases that match TRBD2. CDR3 size: 14 residues. CDR1 MNHEY and CDR2 SVGAGI come from the germline V gene. V shed 6 bases and J 7 bases; nucleotides not matched to a gene: 10. CDR3 in DNA: TGTGCCAGCAGCCCAACCCACGGACTAGCGACCCAGTACTTC. Protein product: CASSPTHGLATQYF.

The V call is TRBV15, the J call TRBJ2-4; TRBD2 aligns across 10 bases. The CDR3 is made up of 21 amino acids. V lost 1 base, J lost 0 bases, and 15 bases stayed unmatched. Germline V gene lookup returns CDR1 LNHNV and CDR2 YYDKDF (reference sequence). In DNA form, the CDR3 reads TGTGCCACCAGCAGAGGATCGACTAGCGGGCGAGGGTCTATAGCCAAAAACATTCAGTACTTC. Translated, it gives CATSRGSTSGRGSIAKNIQYF.

The gene calls are TRBV5-1 and TRBJ2-3, with 16 bases lining up with TRBD2. The germline V gene encodes CDR1 SGHRS and CDR2 YFSETQ. With V trimmed by 3 bases and J by 3 bases, 4 bases remained unmatched. The CDR3 totals 17 residues. CDR3 in amino acids: CASSSGLAGGPTDTQYF. The CDR3 DNA reads as TGCGCCAGCAGCTCGGGACTAGCGGGAGGGCCGACAGATACGCAGTATTTT.

The rearrangement uses TRBV6-5 and TRBJ1-1, with D possibly matching TRBD1 (5 bases). The germline V gene encodes CDR1 MNHEY and CDR2 SVGAGI. V lost 5 bases to trimming and J lost 0 bases, with 10 bases between them. The CDR3 is 14 amino acids. The CDR3 region is CASSLRAMNTEAFF. The CDR3 bases are TGTGCCAGCAGTCTCAGGGCTATGAACACTGAAGCTTTCTTT.

The chain uses TRBV7-8 and TRBJ2-7; unclear D gene. This CDR3 has 13 residues. V was pared by 5 bases and J by 6 bases, with 14 bases between. Germline CDR1 is SGHVS and CDR2 is FQNEAQ. CDR3 in DNA: TGTGCCAGCAGCCACTCCCGACCCACCGAGCAGTACTTC. Translated: CASSHSRPTEQYF.

In this sample, this clone turned up a few times. The rearrangement links TRBV21-1 to TRBJ2-7; the listed D gene, TRBD2, was not tested against the DNA. TRBV21-1 is recorded as a pseudogene. This CDR3 is built from 16 residues. Written as DNA, the CDR3 is TGTGCCAGCAGCCCATTTTTAGCGGGACCTTCCTACGAGCAGTACTTC. It specifies CASSPFLAGPSYEQYF.

In regard to this clone: Distinct nucleotide sequences in the sample also encode this CDR3. V gene TRBV29-1 combines with J gene TRBJ2-1, with D hard to call. Between the trimmed V and J ends, which lost 3 bases and 0 bases, there was a span of 6 bases. The CDR3 consists of 13 residues. The germline V gene encodes CDR1 SQVTM and CDR2 ANQGSEA. CDR3 protein: CSVDDTSYNEQFF. The CDR3 nucleotides are TGCAGCGTTGATGACACCTCCTACAATGAGCAGTTCTTC.

This clone was counted between two and nine times. The chain recombines TRBV29-1 with TRBJ1-1, with D uncertain. Germline CDR1 and CDR2: SQVTM and ANQGSEA. Between the trimmed V and J ends, which lost 8 bases and 0 bases, there was a span of 22 bases. This CDR3 is 16 amino acids long. The CDR3 protein is CSTNVRGRQLNTEAFF. The CDR3 nucleotides are TGCAGCACGAACGTGAGAGGCAGACAATTGAACACTGAAGCTTTCTTT.

This clone was observed a few times. V and J are TRBV7-2 and TRBJ2-1; 11 bases fit TRBD2. With V trimmed by 6 bases and J by 9 bases, 10 bases remained unmatched. The CDR3 runs to 15 residues. Germline-derived CDR1 and CDR2 are SGHTA and FQGNSA. This CDR3 reads CASRGWLAGGTEQFF. The DNA for the CDR3 is TGTGCCAGCAGGGGGTGGCTAGCGGGAGGTACTGAGCAGTTCTTC.

This clone has more than one count but fewer than ten. The chain combines TRBV7-8 with TRBJ2-5; 7 bases map to TRBD2. J lost 3 bases, V lost 1 base, and 5 bases had no gene match. The V gene's germline CDR1 is SGHVS and CDR2 FQNEAQ. This CDR3 contains 15 residues. CDR3 sequence: CASSLVGGREETQYF. CDR3 nucleotides: TGTGCCAGCAGCTTAGTAGGAGGGAGGGAAGAGACCCAGTACTTC.

This chain joins TRBV5-1 and TRBJ2-2; 7 nucleotides line up with TRBD1. This CDR3 comprises 15 residues. Looked up from germline, CDR1 is SGHRS and CDR2 is YFSETQ. V was pared by 3 bases and J by 3 bases, with 5 bases of the junction left unmatched. This CDR3 is CASSYDRADTGELFF. CDR3 in DNA: TGCGCCAGCAGCTACGACAGGGCCGACACCGGGGAGCTGTTTTTT.